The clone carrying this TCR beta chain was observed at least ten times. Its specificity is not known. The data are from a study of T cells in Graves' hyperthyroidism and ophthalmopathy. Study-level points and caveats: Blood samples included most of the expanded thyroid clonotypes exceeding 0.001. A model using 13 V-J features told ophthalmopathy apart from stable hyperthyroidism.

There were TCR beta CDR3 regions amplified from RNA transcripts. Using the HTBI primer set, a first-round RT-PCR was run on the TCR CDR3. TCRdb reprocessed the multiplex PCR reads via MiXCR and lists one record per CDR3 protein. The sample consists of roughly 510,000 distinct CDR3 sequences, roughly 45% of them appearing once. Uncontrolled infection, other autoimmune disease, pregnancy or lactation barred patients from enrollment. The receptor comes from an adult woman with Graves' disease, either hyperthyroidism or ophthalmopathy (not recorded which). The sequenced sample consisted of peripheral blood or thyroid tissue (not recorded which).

CDR3 protein: CATRRGELPGANVLTF. The CDR3 DNA follows: TGTGCCACCCGGAGAGGGGAACTTCCTGGGGCCAACGTCCTGACTTTC. This chain links TRBV7-9 with TRBJ2-6, with D possibly being TRBD1 or TRBD2 (5 bases each). CDR3 length: 16 amino acids. Germline V gene data show CDR1 as SEHNR and CDR2 as FQNEAQ (reference sequence). With 10 bases removed from V and 2 bases from J, the gap between germline ends came to 18 bases. The variable domain in full, completed from reference TRBV7-9 and TRBJ2-6, reads DTGVSQNPRHKITKRGQNVTFRCDPISEHNRLYWYRQTLGQGPEFLTYFQNEAQLEKSRLLSDRFSAERPKGSFSTLEIQRTEQGDSAMYLCATRRGELPGANVLTFGAGSRLTVL.